The sequence of this T cell receptor beta chain was determined in a study of molecular identifiers for immune sequencing clone quantification. With listed TCR primers and previously described methods, bulk TCR libraries were prepared. Via MiXCR, TCRdb re-called the PCR reads, giving one row per CDR3 protein. The repertoire holds 30,000 to 40,000 distinct CDR3 sequences, about 18% seen once, with more than 0.9% in the top ten. This clonotype was counted at least ten times. Trimming took off 0 bases at V and 4 bases at J, with 9 bases between the two ends. The CDR3 is made up of 14 amino acids. Germline CDR1 and CDR2: SGHVS and FNYEAQ.

This rearrangement joins TRBV7-6 to TRBJ2-5; no reliable D call. The receptor's source is a human donor in good health. Some libraries in this study had Jurkat cell RNA spiked in. Sequencing input: naive CD8+ T cells from blood, with Jurkat cell RNA spiked in. Documented subset: FACS-sorted CD8+CD4-CCR7+CD45RA+ naive T cells. CDR3 amino acids: CASSLAFVRETQYF. CDR3 DNA: TGTGCCAGCAGCTTAGCGTTCGTTAGAGAGACCCAGTACTTC.